The 7 T cell receptor beta chains listed next were all sequenced from one sample in a study of shared clonotypes between healthy human individuals. Produced via immunoSEQ multiplex PCR; TCRdb's table is partial and in-frame only. The sample consists of hundreds of thousands of clones, approximately 96% of them appearing once. Naive CD8 isolation took CD45RO-negative cells positively selected for CCR7 and excluded terminally differentiated effector memory CD45RA+ cells. The sample was naive CD8+ T cells sorted from blood. These receptors were obtained from a woman in her thirties in good health.

The rearrangement joins TRBV11-2 to TRBJ2-1; D could derive from TRBD1 or TRBD2 (5 bases each). Germline V lookup: CDR1 SGHAT, CDR2 FQNNGV. The CDR3 has 14 residues. V shed 4 bases and J shed 3 bases, with 10 bases lying between them. The CDR3 DNA reads as TGTGCCAGCAGCTCCGGGACCTACTACAATGAGCAGTTCTTC. Translating it yields CASSSGTYYNEQFF.

In DNA form, the CDR3 reads TGTGCCAGCACCTCGGACGGCTGGGGCACTGAAGCTTTCTTT. This encodes CASTSDGWGTEAFF. This rearrangement joins TRBV25-1 to TRBJ1-1; D call uncertain. Germline CDR1 MGHDK, CDR2 SYGVNS. The CDR3 spans 14 residues. V was cut by 7 bases and J by 4 bases, with 16 bases left in between.

The genes are TRBV7-9 and TRBJ2-5, with 7 nucleotides matching TRBD2. This CDR3 region has 12 residues. V gave up 2 bases and J gave up 9 bases; unmatched junction bases: 3. Germline-derived CDR1 and CDR2 are SEHNR and FQNEAQ (reference sequence). CDR3 sequence: CASSLTAGAQYF. CDR3 nucleotides: TGTGCCAGCAGCTTAACGGCGGGAGCCCAGTACTTC.

This chain links TRBV7-9 with TRBJ2-5; 9 nucleotides line up with TRBD2. The trim removed 8 bases at V and 10 bases at J, leaving 11 bases unmatched. The germline CDR1 and CDR2 sequences are SEHNR and FQNEAQ (reference sequence). This CDR3 contains 13 residues. CDR3 nucleotide sequence: TGTGCCAGCTCTGCGGGAGGGCCTGAGTTCCAGTACTTC. It translates to CASSAGGPEFQYF.

The chain uses TRBV27 and TRBJ2-7, with TRBD1 identical over 7 bases. Germline loops: CDR1 MNHEY, CDR2 SMNVEV (reference sequence). The CDR3 has 14 residues. After removal of 5 bases from V and 3 bases from J, the junction contained 7 bases not matched to a gene. The CDR3 DNA reads TGTGCCAGCAGTACCCGGGACAGTAACTACGAGCAGTACTTC. As protein: CASSTRDSNYEQYF.

This sequence joins TRBV5-1 and TRBJ1-5; TRBD1 matches 7 bases. Germline V gene data show CDR1 as SGHRS and CDR2 as YFSETQ. This CDR3 spans 15 amino acids. Trimming removed 0 bases from V and 6 bases from J; junction bases left unmatched: 6. The CDR3 DNA follows: TGCGCCAGCAGCTTGGAAGGGGGCGATGGTCAGCCCCAGCATTTT. This gives the protein CASSLEGGDGQPQHF.

The V call is TRBV5-4, the J call TRBJ2-7; 10 nucleotides agree with TRBD1. From germline, CDR1 is SGHNT and CDR2 YYREEE (reference sequence). This CDR3 is built from 16 residues. The J segment lost 1 base and the V segment lost 10 bases, leaving 14 bases of the junction unmatched. The CDR3 spells CAYKGGRDRGSYEQYF. For the CDR3, the DNA is TGTGCCTACAAGGGGGGGAGGGACAGGGGTTCCTACGAGCAGTACTTC.